Listed below are T cell receptor beta chains from one sample, sequenced in a study of T cells in Graves' hyperthyroidism and ophthalmopathy. TCRdb processed the multiplex PCR reads anew with MiXCR; each CDR3 protein has one entry. The sample holds around 620,000 distinct CDR3 sequences, about 17% seen once. Sequencing was carried out using blood. Receptors were obtained from a woman aged 30 to 39 with Graves' hyperthyroidism. Both conserved end residues are part of each CDR3. The D gene is left open where the match is weak. Expanded clones get a size class; other rows say once, few or many, or leave the size out.

d_call clone_size j_call v_call cdr3_nt cdr3_aa
- many TRBJ1-5 TRBV2 TGTGCCAGCAGTGAAGGGGGGGCATGGAATCAGCCCCAGCATTTT CASSEGGAWNQPQHF
TRBD2 many TRBJ2-7 TRBV20-1 TGCAGTGCTAGAATTCTGGCTAGCGGGAGGACCTCCTACGAGCAGTACTTC CSARILASGRTSYEQYF
- few TRBJ1-1 TRBV2 TGTGCCAGCAGTGCCCAAGGAGACACTGAAGCTTTCTTT CASSAQGDTEAFF
TRBD1 many TRBJ2-5 TRBV3-1 TGTGCCAGCAGCCTAGCCAGGGGGTTCGGCCAAGAGACCCAGTACTTC CASSLARGFGQETQYF
- - TRBJ2-3 TRBV4-1 TGCGCCAGCAGCCAAGGTCAGGTAGATACGCAGTATTTT CASSQGQVDTQYF
- many TRBJ1-1 TRBV12-3/TRBV12-4 TGTGCCAGCAGTTTAGACGGCGGGACTGAAGCTTTCTTT CASSLDGGTEAFF
TRBD2 few TRBJ2-7 TRBV7-9 TGTGCCGGATCTAGCGGGAGAAGGCCCTACGAGCAGTACTTC CAGSSGRRPYEQYF
- many TRBJ2-7 TRBV6-1 TGTGCCAGCAGTCCGGGATCTAAACGGACCTACGAGCAGTACTTC CASSPGSKRTYEQYF
- few TRBJ2-1 TRBV11-2 TGTGCCAGCAGCTTCCGTCTTCAATCATCTACCCCTGAGCAGTTCTTC CASSFRLQSSTPEQFF
TRBD1 few TRBJ1-6 TRBV19 TGTGCCAGCCGACAGGGGGTAGGCTCACCCCTCCACTTT CASRQGVGSPLHF
TRBD2 many TRBJ2-1 TRBV20-1 TGCAGTGCTAGATCTAGCGGGAGGGTCAATGAGCAGTTCTTC CSARSSGRVNEQFF
- many TRBJ2-7 TRBV20-1 TGCAGTGCTAAGGGGCAGGGAAGGTACGAGCAGTACTTC CSAKGQGRYEQYF
TRBD1 many TRBJ2-7 TRBV11-3 TGTGCCAGCAGCGGATCCAGGGGGCACGAGCAGTACTTC CASSGSRGHEQYF
- - TRBJ2-2 TRBV3-1 TGTGCCAGCGTTCCGACGGGGAACACCGGGGAGCTGTTTTTT CASVPTGNTGELFF
TRBD1 - TRBJ1-2 TRBV29-1 TGCAGCGTCGACGGGCGGGACAGGGGTTTCTATGGCTACACCTTC CSVDGRDRGFYGYTF
- many TRBJ2-3 TRBV15 TGTGCCACCAGCGGAGACACAGATACGCAGTATTTT CATSGDTDTQYF
TRBD2 - TRBJ2-5 TRBV19 TGTGCCAGTAGGACGAGGGAGGGGACCCAGTACTTC CASRTREGTQYF
- many TRBJ1-5 TRBV5-1 TGTGCCAGCAGCTTAGGGGGGTATAGCAATCAGCCCCAGCATTTT CASSLGGYSNQPQHF
- few TRBJ2-1 TRBV19 TGTGCCAGTACCATGGGAGCCCCAGAGGGCAATGAGCAGTTCTTC CASTMGAPEGNEQFF
TRBD2 - TRBJ2-1 TRBV29-1 TGCAGCCCCGGCGGCGGGAGGGACTACAATGAGCAGTTCTTC CSPGGGRDYNEQFF
- few TRBJ1-1 TRBV4-1 TGCGCCAGCAGCCAAGATGACCTGAACACTGAAGCTTTCTTT CASSQDDLNTEAFF
- few TRBJ2-1 TRBV30 TGTGCCTGGAGCCCCAAAATTTCGGGTGAGCAGTTCTTC CAWSPKISGEQFF
TRBD2 few TRBJ2-3 TRBV25-1 TGTGCCAGCAGTGAATCAGGTAGCGGGACAGATACGCAGTATTTT CASSESGSGTDTQYF
TRBD2 many TRBJ2-7 TRBV7-2 TGTGCCAGCAGCTTTCCTAGCGGGACCTCCTACGAGCAGTACTTC CASSFPSGTSYEQYF
- - TRBJ1-2 TRBV28 TGTGCCAGCAGTTTGAACAGTCTTAACTATGGCTACACCTTC CASSLNSLNYGYTF
TRBD1 many TRBJ1-3 TRBV2 TGTGCCAGCAGCGCCGACAGGGGGCCTGGAAACACCATATATTTT CASSADRGPGNTIYF
TRBD2 few TRBJ2-7 TRBV10-3 TGTGCCATCAGTGAGAGGGCGGGAGGGGAGCAGTACTTC CAISERAGGEQYF
- - TRBJ2-5 TRBV30 TGTGCCTGGAGTCCCGCCTGGCGGAACAATCAAGAGACCCAGTACTTC CAWSPAWRNNQETQYF
- many TRBJ2-2 TRBV30 TGTGCCTGGTCCGTGAACACGGGCACCGGGGAGCTGTTTTTT CAWSVNTGTGELFF
TRBD1 few TRBJ1-2 TRBV7-2 TGTGCCAGCAGCCCCGAGACAGGGACCTATGGCTACACCTTC CASSPETGTYGYTF
- many TRBJ2-1 TRBV28 TGTGCCAGCAGTACCCTCGTGAGGGGAGCCTTACTTTTGAATGAGCAGTTCTTC CASSTLVRGALLLNEQFF
TRBD2 many TRBJ2-3 TRBV12-3/TRBV12-4 TGTGCCAGCAGTTCAGTCCCGGGACTAGGGGAAACTAGCACAGATACGCAGTATTTT CASSSVPGLGETSTDTQYF
TRBD2 many TRBJ2-1 TRBV2 TGTGCCAGCAAGGCTAGCGGGAGGGATGAGCAGTTCTTC CASKASGRDEQFF
TRBD1 many TRBJ2-7 TRBV12-3/TRBV12-4 TGTGCCAGCAGTTTAGGAAAGATCGGACAGGGCAAAATTGGACTCTACGAGCAGTACTTC CASSLGKIGQGKIGLYEQYF
TRBD1 - TRBJ2-3 TRBV5-1 TGCGCCAGCAGCTCAGGACAGGAGGCGCAGTATTTT CASSSGQEAQYF
- - TRBJ2-2 TRBV18 TGTGCCAGCTCACCAGGGCTCGTAGGTGACACCGGGGAGCTGTTTTTT CASSPGLVGDTGELFF
- many TRBJ1-2 TRBV12-3/TRBV12-4 TGTGCCAGCAGTTTAGGACCGCCCGCTAACTATGGCTACACCTTC CASSLGPPANYGYTF
- few TRBJ2-7 TRBV15 TGTGCCACCAGCGGGTCCCCCGGGGCCTACGAGCAGTACTTC CATSGSPGAYEQYF
TRBD1 few TRBJ2-1 TRBV6-1 TGTGCCAGCAGTTTTGACAGGGGGCAGATGTATGAGCAGTTCTTC CASSFDRGQMYEQFF
- many TRBJ2-7 TRBV4-3 TGCGCCAGCAGCCAAGATCATCCAGGGCCCTACGAGCAGTACTTC CASSQDHPGPYEQYF
- - TRBJ2-1 TRBV5-6 TGTGCCAGCAGCTTGGAAGCAAACTACAATGAGCAGTTCTTC CASSLEANYNEQFF
TRBD2 few TRBJ2-7 TRBV5-1 TGCGCCAGCAGCTTGGAGGGTAGCGGGAAGCTCTACGAGCAGTACTTC CASSLEGSGKLYEQYF
- - TRBJ1-1 TRBV14 TGTGCCAGCAGCCAAGACATTTCGGGGGTAACTGAAGCTTTCTTT CASSQDISGVTEAFF
- few TRBJ2-7 TRBV29-1 TGCAGCGTTGAAGATATTGACAGAACGGGTTCGGGGGAGCAGTACTTC CSVEDIDRTGSGEQYF
- many TRBJ2-5 TRBV29-1 TGCAGCGTTGAGGGGGCCGGAGAGACCCAGTACTTC CSVEGAGETQYF
- many TRBJ2-7 TRBV6-1 TGTGCCAGCACCCCAAGCGGCGTGGCAGCCCCCTCCTACGAGCAGTACTTC CASTPSGVAAPSYEQYF
- - TRBJ1-6 TRBV15 TGTGCCACCAGCCGAAATAATTCACCCCTCCACTTT CATSRNNSPLHF
TRBD1 many TRBJ2-1 TRBV2 TGTGCCAGCAGTCGACTGGGACAGGCTTACAATGAGCAGTTCTTC CASSRLGQAYNEQFF
TRBD1 many TRBJ1-2 TRBV12-3/TRBV12-4 TGTGCCAGCCGACAGGGCTTCGATGGCTACACCTTC CASRQGFDGYTF